The 8 T cell receptor beta chains reported below all come from one sample, sequenced in a study of shared clonotypes between healthy human individuals (TCRdb year 2020). The method was the immunoSEQ multiplex PCR assay. TCRdb limited this immuneACCESS table to in-frame rearrangements with V and J called. A share of clones is missing; checked studies link under half to unresolved V genes, and the rest is unexplained. The sample yields a few million clones; 93% were counted once. The top ten hold about 1.6% of the sample. CD8 naive samples were CD45RO-negative cells positively selected for CCR7, giving a CD45RA+CCR7+ population that excluded TemRA cells. The sequenced sample was naive CD8+ T cells from PBMCs. According to the study, the label for this sample's cell subset or site signals: CD45RA+CCR7+. Source of these receptors: a man younger than 35 in good health. Some clones in this sample may be carry-over from other donors' samples.

This clone is a singleton in its sample. This chain's CDR3 is CASSPTSISGNTIYF. The CDR3 coding sequence is TGCGCCAGCAGCCCGACATCAATCTCTGGAAACACCATATATTTT. The V call is TRBV5-1, the J call TRBJ1-3; D unclear. Germline loops: CDR1 SGHRS, CDR2 YFSETQ. This CDR3 spans 15 amino acids. The ends were cut back, 4 bases at V and 0 bases at J, with 11 bases in the middle.

The J gene is TRBJ2-7, the V gene TRBV7-8; D may be TRBD2 (6 bases). Germline-derived CDR1 and CDR2 are SGHVS and FQNEAQ. CDR3 length equals 15 residues. With 1 base removed from V and 3 bases from J, the gap between germline ends came to 13 bases. CDR3 nucleotide sequence: TGTGCCAGCAGCTTAGAGTCGGGGGTTATCTACGAGCAGTACTTC. This gives the protein CASSLESGVIYEQYF.

The chain links TRBV10-1 to TRBJ2-7, with D maybe TRBD1 (5 bases). The CDR3 runs 13 residues. Germline V gives CDR1 WNHNN, CDR2 SYGVQD (reference sequence). V lost 2 bases to trimming and J lost 3 bases, with 8 bases between them. The CDR3: CASSEDRDYEQYF. The CDR3 nucleotides read TGCGCCAGCAGTGAGGACAGAGACTACGAGCAGTACTTC.

This sequence joins TRBV4-2 and TRBJ2-2; maybe TRBD1 (5 bases). The germline V gene has CDR1 LGHNA and CDR2 YNFKEQ. V gave up 0 bases and J gave up 3 bases, with 14 bases separating them. The CDR3 extends over 17 amino acids. CDR3 protein: CASSQDPSQEYTGELFF. CDR3 coding DNA: TGTGCCAGCAGCCAAGATCCGTCACAGGAGTACACCGGGGAGCTGTTTTTT.

Points on this clone: Within the sample, other DNA sequences also encode this same CDR3. This sequence joins TRBV19 and TRBJ2-3; 9 positions agree with TRBD1. In germline, CDR1 is LNHDA, CDR2 SQIVND (reference sequence). The CDR3 spans 15 residues. V shed 7 bases and J 3 bases; nucleotides not matched to a gene: 8. Written as DNA, the CDR3 is TGTGCCAGTACCCCGGGACAGGGAGGAACAGATACGCAGTATTTT. Translating gives CASTPGQGGTDTQYF.

The rearrangement uses TRBV19 and TRBJ2-1; 14 nucleotides match TRBD2. The CDR3 totals 18 residues. Germline V gives CDR1 LNHDA, CDR2 SQIVND (reference sequence). Losses at the gene ends were 0 bases for V and 9 bases for J; bases not matched to a gene: 10. DNA for the CDR3: TGTGCCAGTAGTATAGATCCCTTGGGACTAGCGGGAGCGCGTGAGCAGTTCTTC. This codes for CASSIDPLGLAGAREQFF.

This chain joins TRBV4-1 and TRBJ1-1, with a weak D call TRBD1 (5 bases). The V end lost 1 base, the J end lost 1 base, and 22 bases lay between the germline ends. The germline gives CDR1 MGHRA, CDR2 YSYEKL. This CDR3 is built from 19 residues. CDR3 sequence reads: CASSQVNQGFDRPNTEAFF. The CDR3 region has the DNA TGCGCCAGCAGCCAAGTCAACCAGGGCTTTGACAGACCGAACACTGAAGCTTTCTTT.

This clone was counted a single time. The sample holds other DNA sequences that translate to the same CDR3. This chain connects TRBV29-1 to TRBJ1-3; tentative D call: TRBD1 (6 bases). V dropped 6 bases and J dropped 4 bases, with 10 bases sitting between them. The CDR3 is 12 amino acids. Germline V gives CDR1 SQVTM, CDR2 ANQGSEA. CDR3 coding DNA: TGCAGCGTGGGGGGCTCGGGAAACACCATATATTTT. This codes for CSVGGSGNTIYF.